Below are 23 T cell receptor beta chains sequenced from a single sample in a study of shared clonotypes between healthy human individuals. Method: immunoSEQ multiplex PCR; TCRdb's copy keeps in-frame clones and lacks some. The table has roughly 450,000 clones, 79% seen once; the top ten hold 13%. The sequencing sample was made of PBMCs. The receptors here all came from a woman aged 40 to 50 in good health. Some clones in this sample may be carry-over from other donors' samples.

CDR3 sequence: CASSLQQGTRGYTF. The CDR3 coding sequence is TGTGCCAGCAGCCTCCAACAGGGGACCCGAGGCTACACCTTC. The chain employs TRBV16 and TRBJ1-2, with 7 bases identical to TRBD1. This CDR3 is built from 14 residues. Germline loops: CDR1 KGHSY, CDR2 FQNENV. Trimming removed 4 bases from V and 8 bases from J; junction bases left unmatched: 10.

A few counts support this clone. The chain couples TRBV6-1 to TRBJ2-3; 7 bases map to TRBD2. V trimming: 9 bases; J trimming: 4 bases; junction bases outside the gene matches: 7. Germline lookup yields CDR1 MNHNS and CDR2 SASEGT. CDR3 length: 13 residues. The CDR3 loop is CASRGRRADTQYF. CDR3 nucleotides: TGTGCCAGTCGCGGGAGAAGGGCAGATACGCAGTATTTT.

V is TRBV10-3 and J is TRBJ2-7, with 8 bases that match TRBD1. V lost 7 bases and J lost 1; bases outside the gene matches: 6. CDR3 length: 14 amino acids. CDR1 and CDR2 (germline): ENHRY, SYGVKD. The CDR3: CAITQDRVSYEQYF. DNA of the CDR3: TGTGCCATCACCCAGGACAGGGTTTCCTACGAGCAGTACTTC.

This clone was counted once. The chain is built from TRBV29-1 and TRBJ2-5; 9 bases align to TRBD1. The end of the DNA aligns better with TRBJ2-7, so the J call may be wrong. The germline gives CDR1 SQVTM, CDR2 ANQGSEA. CDR3 length: 14 residues. CDR3 DNA: TGCAGCGTCCAACTCACAGGGGGCTCGGGCGAGCAGTACTTC. It specifies CSVQLTGGSGEQYF.

CDR3 bases: TGCGCCAGCAGCTTTAGCGGGGAGGAGACCCAGTACTTC. Translated, it gives CASSFSGEETQYF. The chain couples TRBV5-1 to TRBJ2-5, with 8 bases fitting TRBD2. Germline lookup yields CDR1 SGHRS and CDR2 YFSETQ. This CDR3 contains 13 residues. V lost 2 bases to trimming and J lost 5 bases; unmatched junction nucleotides: 2.

The V call is TRBV15, the J call TRBJ1-2; possibly TRBD1 for D (6 bases). Looked up from germline, CDR1 is LNHNV and CDR2 is YYDKDF (reference sequence). The CDR3 contains 12 residues. V was pared by 0 bases and J by 9 bases, with 8 bases between. This chain's CDR3 is CATSRDTGSYTF. Written as DNA, the CDR3 is TGTGCCACCAGCAGAGATACAGGGAGCTACACCTTC. Full variable domain (outside the CDR3, taken from reference TRBV15 and TRBJ1-2): DAMVIQNPRYQVTQFGKPVTLSCSQTLNHNVMYWYQQKSSQAPKLLFHYYDKDFNNEADTPDNFQSRRPNTSFCFLDIRSPGLGDTAMYLCATSRDTGSYTFGSGTRLTVV.

V gene TRBV10-3 combines with J gene TRBJ2-7, with 8 nucleotides matching TRBD1. This CDR3 contains 16 residues. V shed 4 bases and J 2 bases; nucleotides not matched to a gene: 10. In germline, CDR1 is ENHRY, CDR2 SYGVKD. Here the CDR3 reads CAISGQGPVSAYEQYF. The CDR3 bases are TGTGCCATCAGTGGACAGGGGCCCGTTTCGGCCTACGAGCAGTACTTC.

This chain uses TRBV6-1 with TRBJ2-7, with D tentatively TRBD1 (6 bases). The V gene lost 4 bases and the J gene lost 0 bases, with 19 bases spanning the gap. This CDR3 is built from 17 residues. Germline loops: CDR1 MNHNS, CDR2 SASEGT. The CDR3 sequence is CASSVPSTGSSSYEQYF. Here the CDR3 DNA reads TGTGCCAGCAGTGTGCCGTCAACAGGGAGCTCCTCCTACGAGCAGTACTTC.

The chain employs TRBV19 and TRBJ1-5; D not resolved. V gave up 5 bases and J gave up 1 base, with 15 bases separating them. Germline V gene sequence: CDR1 LNHDA, CDR2 SQIVND (reference sequence). CDR3 size: 16 residues. The CDR3 spells CASSDPRGVSNQPQHF. The DNA of the CDR3 is TGTGCCAGTAGTGACCCTCGGGGAGTAAGCAATCAGCCCCAGCATTTT.

The J gene is TRBJ1-3, the V gene TRBV6-5, with 7 bases aligning to TRBD1. The CDR3 extends over 15 amino acids. Germline CDR1 and CDR2: MNHEY and SVGAGI. With 6 bases clipped from V and 2 bases from J, the junction kept 7 bases outside the gene matches. The CDR3 sequence: CASSPRQGTGNTIYF. Here the CDR3 DNA reads TGTGCCAGCAGCCCCCGACAGGGAACTGGAAACACCATATATTTT.

The chain has TRBV21-1 and TRBJ1-1. TRBV21-1 is flagged as a pseudogene. The CDR3 has 19 amino acids. In DNA form, the CDR3 reads TGTGCCAGCAGCAAACCGTGGTGCTCCCCTAAGAGAGGGAACACTGAAGCTTTCTTT. It codes for CASSKPWCSPKRGNTEAFF.

There are a few counts of this clone. The V gene is TRBV6-6, the J gene TRBJ2-7, with D hard to call. CDR1 and CDR2 (germline): MNHNY, SVGAGI (reference sequence). Trimming took off 6 bases at V and 3 bases at J, with 12 bases between the two ends. The CDR3 has 13 amino acids. The chain's CDR3 is CASSSNRNYEQYF. CDR3 nucleotides: TGTGCCAGCAGCTCAAACAGAAACTACGAGCAGTACTTC.

This chain connects TRBV5-1 to TRBJ2-7; TRBD2 might be the D (5 bases). V was shortened by 5 bases and J by 3 bases, with 15 bases between the two germline ends. This CDR3 is built from 14 residues. Germline CDR1 SGHRS, CDR2 YFSETQ. The CDR3 protein is CASRGSPQSYEQYF. CDR3 nucleotide sequence: TGCGCCAGCAGGGGGAGCCCCCAAAGCTACGAGCAGTACTTC.

The V and J genes are TRBV28 and TRBJ2-7; TRBD2 aligns across 8 bases. Germline-derived CDR1 and CDR2 are MDHEN and SYDVKM. The trim removed 2 bases at V and 6 bases at J, leaving 12 bases unmatched. The CDR3 has 16 amino acids. Here the CDR3 reads CASSLVPGSGGFEQYF. The CDR3 bases are TGTGCCAGCAGTTTAGTCCCTGGGAGCGGGGGTTTCGAGCAGTACTTC.

The chain recombines TRBV11-3 with TRBJ2-5; 12 positions match TRBD2. The J segment lost 3 bases and the V segment lost 5 bases, leaving 10 bases of the junction unmatched. CDR1 is SGHNT, CDR2 YENEEA, per germline. The CDR3 length is 17 residues. The CDR3 sequence: CASSPGGLAGSKETQYF. In nucleotides, the CDR3 is TGTGCCAGCAGCCCTGGGGGACTAGCGGGTTCGAAAGAGACCCAGTACTTC.

The J gene is TRBJ1-2, the V gene TRBV28; 10 nucleotides match TRBD1. The CDR3 is 14 residues long. Germline CDR1 reads MDHEN; CDR2 reads SYDVKM. J lost 4 bases, V lost 6 bases, and 5 bases had no gene match. Here the CDR3 DNA reads TGTGCCAGCAGGGCCGGGACAGGGGCCTATGGCTACACCTTC. Translation: CASRAGTGAYGYTF.

The rearrangement uses TRBV28 and TRBJ2-7; TRBD1 aligns across 9 bases. This CDR3 contains 14 residues. Germline V gives CDR1 MDHEN, CDR2 SYDVKM. After removal of 5 bases from V and 4 bases from J, the junction contained 6 bases not matched to a gene. The CDR3 reads CASSPHGQGYEQYF. CDR3 coding DNA: TGTGCCAGCAGTCCCCACGGACAGGGGTACGAGCAGTACTTC.

The J gene is TRBJ1-2, the V gene TRBV7-9; D remains ambiguous. Trimming shortened V by 2 bases and J by 4 bases, and 5 bases separated the two germline ends. The germline V gene encodes CDR1 SEHNR and CDR2 FQNEAQ (reference sequence). The CDR3 loop spans 12 amino acids. The CDR3 DNA follows: TGTGCCAGCAGCTTATTATCCTATGGCTACACCTTC. As protein: CASSLLSYGYTF.

The chain joins TRBV7-3 to TRBJ1-3; 12 bases are a match to TRBD1. Germline CDR1 SGHTA, CDR2 FQGTGA. The CDR3 has 20 amino acids. V was clipped by 7 bases and J by 4 bases; unmatched bases: 20. This chain's CDR3 is CASNHSLGQGASFDGNTIYF. For the CDR3, the DNA is TGTGCCAGCAACCATAGCCTGGGACAGGGGGCTTCGTTCGACGGAAACACCATATATTTT.

CDR3 nucleotides: TGTGCCAGCAGTGGGAGGAGCGTGAGCACAGATACGCAGTATTTT. It codes for CASSGRSVSTDTQYF. V is TRBV6-1 and J is TRBJ2-3, with a tentative D call TRBD2 (5 bases). The CDR3 is 15 residues long. Trimming shortened V by 4 bases and J by 0 bases, and 11 bases separated the two germline ends. CDR1 and CDR2 from the germline V gene are MNHNS and SASEGT.

Here the CDR3 reads CASSPTGTQYF. In DNA form, the CDR3 reads TGTGCCAGCAGCCCGACAGGGACCCAGTACTTC. V is TRBV11-2 and J is TRBJ2-5; the D gene is possibly TRBD1 (6 bases). The CDR3 contains 11 residues. The ends were cut back, 5 bases at V and 7 bases at J, with 8 bases in the middle. CDR1 is SGHAT and CDR2 is FQNNGV in the germline V gene.

The chain carries TRBV7-9 and TRBJ2-3; weak D call: TRBD2 (7 bases). CDR3 size: 14 residues. Germline CDR1 SEHNR, CDR2 FQNEAQ (reference sequence). Trimming took 1 base from V and 7 from J, leaving 12 bases between them. CDR3 sequence reads: CASSLEGGVHTQYF. The CDR3 DNA is TGTGCCAGCAGCTTAGAGGGGGGGGTCCATACGCAGTATTTT. Supplemented by reference TRBV7-9 and TRBJ2-3, the full variable domain reads DTGVSQNPRHKITKRGQNVTFRCDPISEHNRLYWYRQTLGQGPEFLTYFQNEAQLEKSRLLSDRFSAERPKGSFSTLEIQRTEQGDSAMYLCASSLEGGVHTQYFGPGTRLTVL.

This chain connects TRBV7-2 to TRBJ2-2, with D perhaps assigned TRBD1 or TRBD2 (5 bases each). The CDR3 covers 15 residues. Germline V CDR1 and CDR2: SGHTA, FQGNSA. V was shortened by 4 bases and J by 1 base, with 10 bases between the two germline ends. Here the CDR3 DNA reads TGTGCCAGCAGCTCCCCGGGACGGAACACCGGGGAGCTGTTTTTT. Residues: CASSSPGRNTGELFF.